This T cell receptor (beta chain) stems from a study of blood T cells in healthy people across ages. As for the study in general: About one barcoded beta molecule per two T cells came from capture by template switching.

A second PCR of roughly 6 to 12 cycles used a sample-barcoded 5' primer and a J-beta primer mix. Every cDNA molecule carried a tag from a template-switch adaptor bearing 12 random nucleotides. TCRdb re-derived calls from the 5' RACE reads in MiXCR, one entry per CDR3 protein. Among hundreds of thousands of distinct CDR3 sequences, about a fifth were seen once, and the ten largest hold around 21%. This CDR3 has 17 amino acids. The ends lost 3 bases at V and 2 bases at J; junction bases unmatched: 7. Germline V gives CDR1 SGHRS, CDR2 YFSETQ. The study's findings and limits: Measured against age, TCR beta diversity per million T cells decreased in a roughly linear manner. CMV status of donors was unknown, possibly confounding expanded clonotype changes.

Concerning this clonotype: Its cognate antigen is unknown.

J is TRBJ2-3 and V is TRBV5-1, with TRBD2 matching over 12 bases. Sequencing was performed on blood. This sequence originates from an older man in good health. In DNA, the CDR3 is TGCGCCAGCAGCTCCGGCCTAGCGGGGGGGTACACAGATACGCAGTATTTT. Its translation: CASSSGLAGGYTDTQYF.